Reported below is one T cell receptor (beta chain). Its antigen remains unknown. Sequenced by immunoSEQ multiplex PCR; TCRdb stores in-frame clones only, minus some. Of more than 250 clones listed, 1.5% to 2% are singletons. The data were obtained in a study of STAT3 mutations in large granular lymphocyte leukemia. Points from the study as a whole: At least one immunodominant TCR beta clonotype appeared in every T-cell large granular lymphocyte leukemia patient.

The CDR3 sequence is 13 residues long. From germline, CDR1 is SQVTM and CDR2 ANQGSEA. The junction had 7 bases not matched to a gene; V was cut back by 7 bases and J by 4 bases. Sequenced input: peripheral blood mononuclear cells. The TCR comes from a boy between 5 and 17 years old with T-cell large granular lymphocyte leukemia. Some clones in this sample may be carry-over from other donors' samples. The V gene is TRBV29-1, the J gene TRBJ2-7, with 10 nucleotides matching TRBD2. The CDR3 DNA sequence: TGCAGCGCAAGCGGGAGGGCCGGGTACGAGCAGTACTTC. This gives the protein CSASGRAGYEQYF.